The 2 T cell receptor beta chains below all came from one sample that was sequenced in a study of T cell responses to AZD1222 COVID-19 vaccine. Some clones are missing from TCRdb's copy, which holds only in-frame ones; the method was immunoSEQ multiplex PCR. The sample consists of approximately 180,000 clones, about 90% of them appearing once. The material was peripheral blood, obtained 28 days after the second dose of the MenACWY control vaccine. The receptors come from an adult who received the MenACWY meningococcal vaccine as a control.

This chain uses TRBV24-1 with TRBJ2-2; D unresolved. V lost 5 bases, J lost 0 bases, and 12 bases lay in between. This CDR3 spans 16 amino acids. Per the germline V gene, CDR1 is KGHDR and CDR2 is SFDVKD. CDR3 loop: CATSASKGSNTGELFF. The CDR3 DNA reads TGTGCCACCAGTGCCAGTAAGGGTTCGAACACCGGGGAGCTGTTTTTT.

The rearrangement uses TRBV28 and TRBJ1-2; D might be TRBD1 (5 bases). The CDR3 totals 12 residues. The V end lost 3 bases, the J end lost 8 bases, and 10 bases lay between the germline ends. Germline V gene data show CDR1 as MDHEN and CDR2 as SYDVKM. CDR3 protein: CASSFRGRGYTF. As DNA, the CDR3 is TGTGCCAGCAGTTTTAGGGGTCGGGGCTACACCTTC.